The sequence of this T cell receptor (beta chain) was determined in a study of blood T cell repertoires in COVID-19. In the study overall: Italy, Spain and the United States were the sources of the convalescent and acute COVID-19 samples. Sources were T cells, B-cell-depleted T cells, or PBMCs; the material itself was cDNA or gDNA.

Original handling: Quantification of nucleated cells was approximated via reference gene primer amplification. Generated by immunoSEQ multiplex PCR, the TCRdb table keeps only in-frame clones and is missing some. V, J and clone size derive from that table, while D and trimming were established from the DNA sequence. The sample has about 270,000 clones; more than 75% are singletons. This CDR3 spans 11 amino acids. Germline V gene lookup returns CDR1 SGHAT and CDR2 FQNNGV. Trimming took 4 bases from V and 8 from J, leaving 8 bases between them. This chain connects TRBV11-2 to TRBJ1-2, with D perhaps matching TRBD1 (5 bases). The sequenced material came from peripheral blood. The TCR comes from a man aged 35 to 55 with active or convalescent COVID-19. For the CDR3, the DNA is TGTGCCAGCAGCTGGGGGGAAGGCTACACCTTC. This sequence encodes CASSWGEGYTF. Looking up the rest from reference TRBV11-2 and TRBJ1-2 gives the full variable domain: EAGVAQSPRYKIIEKRQSVAFWCNPISGHATLYWYQQILGQGPKLLIQFQNNGVVDDSQLPKDRFSAERLKGVDSTLKIQPAKLEDSAVYLCASSWGEGYTFGSGTRLTVV.